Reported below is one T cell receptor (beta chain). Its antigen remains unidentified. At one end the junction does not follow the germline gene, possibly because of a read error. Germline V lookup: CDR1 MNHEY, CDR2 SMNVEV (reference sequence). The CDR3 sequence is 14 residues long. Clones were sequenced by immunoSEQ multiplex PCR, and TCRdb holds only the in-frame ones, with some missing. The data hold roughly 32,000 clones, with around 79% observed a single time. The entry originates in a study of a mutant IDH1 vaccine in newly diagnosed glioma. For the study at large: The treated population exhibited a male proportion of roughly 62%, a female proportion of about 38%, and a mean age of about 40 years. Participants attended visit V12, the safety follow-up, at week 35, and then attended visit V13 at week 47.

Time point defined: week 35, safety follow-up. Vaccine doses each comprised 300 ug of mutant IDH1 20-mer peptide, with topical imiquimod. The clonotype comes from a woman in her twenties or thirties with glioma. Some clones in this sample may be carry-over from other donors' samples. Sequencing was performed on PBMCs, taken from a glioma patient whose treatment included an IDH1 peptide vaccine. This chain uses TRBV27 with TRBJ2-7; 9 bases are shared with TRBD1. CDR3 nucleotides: TGTGCCAGCAGTTCTCCGGGACAGGGTGGCAGAGGGCACTTC. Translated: CASSSPGQGGRGHF.